This T cell receptor (beta chain) was found in a study of T cell changes during pregnancy in multiple sclerosis. Some clones are missing from TCRdb's copy, which holds only in-frame ones; the method was immunoSEQ multiplex PCR. The profile shows around 100,000 clones, approximately 89% of them singletons. The source was peripheral blood, collected after pregnancy. The receptor was derived from a female donor with multiple sclerosis, enrolled in a pregnancy study.

The chain's CDR3 is CASSQGGLAGGRTQYF. As DNA, the CDR3 is TGTGCCAGCAGCCAGGGCGGACTAGCGGGGGGACGTACGCAGTATTTT. This chain connects TRBV14 to TRBJ2-3; 14 nucleotides agree with TRBD2. The CDR3 length is 16 residues. Germline V CDR1 and CDR2: SGHDN, FVKESK. J lost 8 bases, V lost 3 bases, and 7 bases had no gene match.